Listed below are T cell receptor beta chains from one sample, sequenced in a study of CD4 and CD8 cells across lung adenocarcinoma regions. TCRdb recomputed calls from the PCR reads with MiXCR, one row per CDR3 protein. Of some 23,000 distinct CDR3 sequences listed, around half are singletons. Sequenced material: CD8+ T cells from the center of a lung tumor. Every receptor here comes from a male donor with lung adenocarcinoma. The CD4 and CD8 labels of this study may be unreliable. Both conserved end residues are part of each CDR3. D genes are given only for firm matches. Some rows have no size entry. The others give once, few or many, or a class for an expanded clone.

j_gene: TRBJ2-7
v_gene: TRBV7-6
d_gene: NA
abundance: once
CDR3nt: TGTGCCAGCGCGGGGCGCGGGGGCCGTGACCTAGATACGCAGTACTTC
CDR3aa: CASAGRGGRDLDTQYF

j_gene: TRBJ2-1
v_gene: TRBV6-5
d_gene: TRBD2
abundance: many
CDR3nt: TGTGCCAGCAGTTACGACCCTAGCGGGAGGGCCGCTGTAGGTAATGAGCAGTTCTTC
CDR3aa: CASSYDPSGRAAVGNEQFF

j_gene: TRBJ2-7
v_gene: TRBV6-5
d_gene: TRBD2
abundance: many
CDR3nt: TGTGCCAGCAGTTACTCTTCTAGCGGGCCCTACGAGCAGTACTTC
CDR3aa: CASSYSSSGPYEQYF

j_gene: TRBJ1-6
v_gene: TRBV6-1
d_gene: NA
abundance: few
CDR3nt: TGTGCCAGCAGTGAAGGTAATTCACCCCTCCACTTT
CDR3aa: CASSEGNSPLHF

j_gene: TRBJ2-3
v_gene: TRBV6-1
d_gene: NA
abundance: NA
CDR3nt: TGTGCCAGGGGGCCGTGCGCCAAAGATACGCAGTATTTT
CDR3aa: CARGPCAKDTQYF

j_gene: TRBJ2-4
v_gene: TRBV6-5
d_gene: NA
abundance: NA
CDR3nt: TGTGCCAGCAGTTACGGGCTGAGAGCCAAAAACATTCAGTACTTC
CDR3aa: CASSYGLRAKNIQYF

j_gene: TRBJ2-1
v_gene: TRBV11-3
d_gene: TRBD1
abundance: NA
CDR3nt: TGTGCCAGCAGCTTAAGGACAGGGTACCACAATGAGCAGTTCTTC
CDR3aa: CASSLRTGYHNEQFF

j_gene: TRBJ2-3
v_gene: TRBV10-3
d_gene: NA
abundance: NA
CDR3nt: TGTCGCGGCTCGGGGCTGAGAGGCAAAGATACTCAGTATTTT
CDR3aa: CRGSGLRGKDTQYF

j_gene: TRBJ2-3
v_gene: TRBV27
d_gene: NA
abundance: NA
CDR3nt: TGTGCCAGCCGCGTATCGGCGCGAGGAGCCAAAGATACGCAGTATTTC
CDR3aa: CASRVSARGAKDTQYF

j_gene: TRBJ2-7
v_gene: TRBV10-1
d_gene: TRBD1
abundance: NA
CDR3nt: TGCGCCAGCAGCCGGGACAGAAGTTACGAGCAGTACTTC
CDR3aa: CASSRDRSYEQYF

j_gene: TRBJ2-1
v_gene: TRBV10-3
d_gene: NA
abundance: NA
CDR3nt: TGTGCCATCAGTGTTGGGGGAGACTACAATGAGCAGTTCTTC
CDR3aa: CAISVGGDYNEQFF

j_gene: TRBJ2-5
v_gene: TRBV27
d_gene: TRBD2
abundance: large
CDR3nt: TGTGCCAGCAGTCCCGGACTAGCGGGAGCCGAGACCCAGTACTTC
CDR3aa: CASSPGLAGAETQYF

j_gene: TRBJ1-1
v_gene: TRBV10-2
d_gene: TRBD1
abundance: NA
CDR3nt: TGCGCCAGCAGGCCGGGACAGGCGTCCCCTGAAGCTTTCTTT
CDR3aa: CASRPGQASPEAFF

j_gene: TRBJ2-5
v_gene: TRBV25-1
d_gene: NA
abundance: NA
CDR3nt: TGTGCGGGGTTCGGGGGAAGTGACCAAGACACCCAGTACTTC
CDR3aa: CAGFGGSDQDTQYF

j_gene: TRBJ2-3
v_gene: TRBV6-1
d_gene: NA
abundance: NA
CDR3nt: TGTGCCAGCAGTGAAGGGGGCCCACGCAAAGAGACGCAGTATTTT
CDR3aa: CASSEGGPRKETQYF

j_gene: TRBJ2-5
v_gene: TRBV6-1
d_gene: NA
abundance: NA
CDR3nt: TGTGCCAGCAGTGCCTCAGCCAAGACCCAGTACTTC
CDR3aa: CASSASAKTQYF